Shown below are 7 T cell receptor beta chains from a single sample sequenced in a study of blood T cell repertoires in COVID-19. The data were produced by immunoSEQ multiplex PCR, yet TCRdb's version contains in-frame clones alone and is incomplete. The profile shows about 150,000 clones, around 81% of them singletons. The sequenced sample consisted of peripheral blood. These receptors originate from a man aged 60 to 69 with active or convalescent COVID-19.

This chain joins TRBV5-6 and TRBJ2-7; 10 bases line up with TRBD2. The length of the CDR3 is 14 residues. The V segment lost 4 bases and the J segment 6 bases; nucleotides outside the gene matches: 7. Germline assignment: CDR1 SGHDT and CDR2 YYEEEE. CDR3 nucleotide sequence: TGTGCCAGCAGCCACACTAGCGGGACGGGCGAGCAGTACTTC. Its translation is CASSHTSGTGEQYF.

This rearrangement joins TRBV5-5 to TRBJ2-3; possibly TRBD2 for D (6 bases). Germline-derived CDR1 and CDR2 are SGHKS and YYEKEE (reference sequence). Trimming pared 3 bases from V and 4 bases from J, leaving 12 bases between. The length of the CDR3 is 14 residues. Here the CDR3 DNA reads TGTGCCAGCAGCTCGATGCGGGACTCAGATACGCAGTATTTT. Encoded protein: CASSSMRDSDTQYF.

This clone was detected a few times. The V call is TRBV6-5, the J call TRBJ1-6; 9 bases align to TRBD1. CDR1 MNHEY and CDR2 SVGAGI come from the germline V gene. The V segment lost 9 bases and the J segment 5 bases; nucleotides outside the gene matches: 2. The CDR3 runs 13 residues. The CDR3, as DNA: TGTGCCAGTCGGACAGGGGATAATTCACCCCTCCACTTT. Amino acid sequence: CASRTGDNSPLHF.

This chain connects TRBV18 to TRBJ2-3; D remains unclear. The CDR3 consists of 12 residues. Germline CDR1 reads KGHSH; CDR2 reads LQKENI. V gave up 3 bases and J gave up 2 bases, with 3 bases separating them. The CDR3 nucleotides are TGTGCCAGCTCACCCTACACAGATACGCAGTATTTT. Amino acid sequence: CASSPYTDTQYF. The variable domain in full, completed from reference TRBV18 and TRBJ2-3, reads NAGVMQNPRHLVRRRGQEARLRCSPMKGHSHVYWYRQLPEEGLKFMVYLQKENIIDESGMPKERFSAEFPKEGPSILRIQQVVRGDSAAYFCASSPYTDTQYFGPGTRLTVL.

The chain is built from TRBV6-2 or TRBV6-3 and TRBJ2-3, with TRBD2 matching 15 bases. Trimming at V came to 1 base and at J to 4 bases, leaving 6 bases not matched to a gene. CDR1 is MNHEY, CDR2 SVGEGT, per germline. The CDR3 spans 18 residues. CDR3 sequence (DNA): TGTGCCAGCAGTTACTTAGGGACTAGCGGGAGGAGGTCAGATACGCAGTATTTT. It codes for CASSYLGTSGRRSDTQYF.

J is TRBJ2-7 and V is TRBV6-5; 7 nucleotides agree with TRBD2. The germline CDR1 and CDR2 sequences are MNHEY and SVGAGI. V shed 5 bases and J 2 bases; nucleotides not matched to a gene: 0. This CDR3 spans 12 amino acids. DNA of the CDR3: TGTGCCAGCAGTCGGGGGGCCTACGAGCAGTACTTC. The encoded protein is CASSRGAYEQYF.

The chain joins TRBV9 to TRBJ2-2; 12 bases fit TRBD2. V lost 0 bases, J lost 5 bases, and 5 bases stayed unmatched. The CDR3 runs 17 residues. From germline, CDR1 is SGDLS and CDR2 YYNGEE. The CDR3 region has the DNA TGTGCCAGCAGCGTAGAATTAGGGACTAGCGGGACCGGGGAGCTGTTTTTT. This translates into CASSVELGTSGTGELFF.